The rows below give T cell receptor beta chains drawn from one sample of a study of blood T cell repertoires in COVID-19. Profiled with immunoSEQ multiplex PCR; TCRdb holds only in-frame clones, not every one. The sample lists about 210,000 clones, around 81% occurring once. Sequencing input: peripheral blood. The receptors here all came from a woman in her sixties or seventies with acute or convalescent COVID-19. The CDR3 runs from the conserved cysteine through the conserved F or W. Each record gives: V gene, J gene, clone size, D gene, CDR3 DNA, CDR3 protein. The D gene is left open where the match is weak. Some rows mark clone size as missing; the rest say once, few, many or name a class of expanded clone.

v_call: TRBV19; j_call: TRBJ2-3; clone_size: -; d_call: -; cdr3_nt: TGTGCCAGTAGTACGAAGGGGTGGGGCACAGATACGCAGTATTTT; cdr3_aa: CASSTKGWGTDTQYF
v_call: TRBV5-4; j_call: TRBJ2-1; clone_size: -; d_call: TRBD2; cdr3_nt: TGTGCCAGCAGCTTGGTGGCTAGCGGCAACAATGAGCAGTTCTTC; cdr3_aa: CASSLVASGNNEQFF
v_call: TRBV7-3; j_call: TRBJ2-3; clone_size: -; d_call: -; cdr3_nt: TGTGCCAGCAGCGATCAGAGCAGGGATCCAGATACGCAGTATTTT; cdr3_aa: CASSDQSRDPDTQYF
v_call: TRBV6-5; j_call: TRBJ1-1; clone_size: -; d_call: -; cdr3_nt: TGTGCCAGCTGGGCAGTGAACACTGAAGCTTTCTTT; cdr3_aa: CASWAVNTEAFF
v_call: TRBV6-2/TRBV6-3; j_call: TRBJ2-1; clone_size: -; d_call: TRBD2; cdr3_nt: TGTGCCAGCAGTAGGGACCTAGCGGGGGGGCGGTATGAGCAGTTCTTC; cdr3_aa: CASSRDLAGGRYEQFF
v_call: TRBV6-1; j_call: TRBJ2-2; clone_size: -; d_call: TRBD2; cdr3_nt: TGTGCCAGCAGTGAAGAGATATGGGTAGCGGGGGGCGGGGAGCTGTTTTTT; cdr3_aa: CASSEEIWVAGGGELFF
v_call: TRBV4-1; j_call: TRBJ1-3; clone_size: -; d_call: -; cdr3_nt: TGCGCCAGCAGCCAAGAAGGGGCAGGGGCCCCTGGAAACACCATATATTTT; cdr3_aa: CASSQEGAGAPGNTIYF
v_call: TRBV7-6; j_call: TRBJ2-2; clone_size: -; d_call: TRBD2; cdr3_nt: TGTGCCAGCAGCTTGACCCAAGCGGGGGGGAACACCGGGGAGCTGTTTTTT; cdr3_aa: CASSLTQAGGNTGELFF
v_call: TRBV30; j_call: TRBJ1-5; clone_size: -; d_call: -; cdr3_nt: TGTGCCTGGAGTTCAACAGGTTTTGCTCAGCCCCAGCATTTT; cdr3_aa: CAWSSTGFAQPQHF
v_call: TRBV5-4; j_call: TRBJ1-6; clone_size: -; d_call: TRBD1; cdr3_nt: TGTGCCAGCAGCCGGACAGGACCCTATAATTCACCCCTCCACTTT; cdr3_aa: CASSRTGPYNSPLHF
v_call: TRBV7-8; j_call: TRBJ2-2; clone_size: -; d_call: TRBD1; cdr3_nt: TGTGCCAGCAGCTTAGCCCTGATCGACAGGGCCACCGGGGAGCTGTTTTTT; cdr3_aa: CASSLALIDRATGELFF
v_call: TRBV18; j_call: TRBJ1-5; clone_size: -; d_call: -; cdr3_nt: TGTGCCAGCTCACCAAATGTACCAGGCCACAATCAGCCCCAGCATTTT; cdr3_aa: CASSPNVPGHNQPQHF
v_call: TRBV30; j_call: TRBJ2-1; clone_size: -; d_call: -; cdr3_nt: TGTGCCTGCCTCGTAGGGGGATACAATGAGCAGTTCTTC; cdr3_aa: CACLVGGYNEQFF
v_call: TRBV6-6; j_call: TRBJ1-5; clone_size: -; d_call: -; cdr3_nt: TGTGCCAGCAGTTACGAGGATAGCAATCAGCCCCAGCATTTT; cdr3_aa: CASSYEDSNQPQHF
v_call: TRBV7-2; j_call: TRBJ2-3; clone_size: -; d_call: TRBD2; cdr3_nt: TGTGCCAGCAGCTTCGGGGAGGGGGATACGCAGTATTTT; cdr3_aa: CASSFGEGDTQYF
v_call: TRBV6-2/TRBV6-3; j_call: TRBJ2-3; clone_size: -; d_call: -; cdr3_nt: TGTGCCAGCAGCCCAGACTGGGGGCATACGCAATATTTT; cdr3_aa: CASSPDWGHTQYF
v_call: TRBV6-1; j_call: TRBJ2-1; clone_size: -; d_call: TRBD2; cdr3_nt: TGTGCCAGCAGTGACCGGGGGGGAGTATCGGATGAGCAGTTCTTC; cdr3_aa: CASSDRGGVSDEQFF
v_call: TRBV10-1; j_call: TRBJ2-7; clone_size: -; d_call: TRBD1; cdr3_nt: TGCGCCAGCAGCTCGGGACAGGGAGACGAGCAGTACTTC; cdr3_aa: CASSSGQGDEQYF
v_call: TRBV5-5; j_call: TRBJ1-1; clone_size: once; d_call: TRBD1; cdr3_nt: TGTGCCAGCAGCCTAACACAGGGGGAAACTGAAGCTTTCTTT; cdr3_aa: CASSLTQGETEAFF
v_call: TRBV7-6; j_call: TRBJ2-7; clone_size: -; d_call: TRBD2; cdr3_nt: TGTGCCAGCATCTCAGACGCGGGGGGGCTCTACGAGCAGTACTTC; cdr3_aa: CASISDAGGLYEQYF
v_call: TRBV7-2; j_call: TRBJ2-5; clone_size: -; d_call: -; cdr3_nt: TGTGCCAGCAGAATAGGGAGTAAAGAGACCCAGTACTTC; cdr3_aa: CASRIGSKETQYF
v_call: TRBV7-2; j_call: TRBJ2-7; clone_size: few; d_call: TRBD2; cdr3_nt: TGTGCCAGCAGCTTACTAACTAGCGGATTCAGCTACGAGCAGTACTTC; cdr3_aa: CASSLLTSGFSYEQYF
v_call: TRBV29-1; j_call: TRBJ2-5; clone_size: -; d_call: -; cdr3_nt: TGCAGCGTTCGTTTAGCCCTTCTTGAGACCCAGTACTTC; cdr3_aa: CSVRLALLETQYF
v_call: TRBV7-2; j_call: TRBJ2-5; clone_size: once; d_call: TRBD1; cdr3_nt: TGTGCCAGCAGCTACGGGACAGTGGAGACCCAGTACTTC; cdr3_aa: CASSYGTVETQYF
v_call: TRBV19; j_call: TRBJ1-5; clone_size: -; d_call: -; cdr3_nt: TGTGCCAGTAGAGGGACACACAATCAGCCCCAGCATTTT; cdr3_aa: CASRGTHNQPQHF
v_call: TRBV29-1; j_call: TRBJ2-6; clone_size: -; d_call: TRBD1; cdr3_nt: TGCAGCGTTGTCACAGGGGGCATTCTCTCTGGGGCCAACGTCCTGACTTTC; cdr3_aa: CSVVTGGILSGANVLTF
v_call: TRBV9; j_call: TRBJ2-5; clone_size: -; d_call: TRBD2; cdr3_nt: TGTGCCAGCAGCGCAGGACTAGCTTTTGGGGAGACCCAGTACTTC; cdr3_aa: CASSAGLAFGETQYF
v_call: TRBV20-1; j_call: TRBJ1-4; clone_size: -; d_call: -; cdr3_nt: TGCAGTGCTAGTCAGGTGGATGGTGAAAAACTGTTTTTT; cdr3_aa: CSASQVDGEKLFF
v_call: TRBV12-3/TRBV12-4; j_call: TRBJ2-5; clone_size: -; d_call: -; cdr3_nt: TGTGCCAGCAGCGCGGGGCCAGAGACCCAGTACTTC; cdr3_aa: CASSAGPETQYF
v_call: TRBV19; j_call: TRBJ2-3; clone_size: -; d_call: TRBD2; cdr3_nt: TGTGCCAGTACTAGCGGGGGGGCGGACACAGATACGCAGTATTTT; cdr3_aa: CASTSGGADTDTQYF
v_call: TRBV29-1; j_call: TRBJ2-7; clone_size: -; d_call: -; cdr3_nt: TGCAGCGTTTACAACAGGGCCGAGCAGTACTTC; cdr3_aa: CSVYNRAEQYF
v_call: TRBV19; j_call: TRBJ2-7; clone_size: once; d_call: TRBD2; cdr3_nt: TGTGCCAGTAGTATAGTGGCGACGGGGGGCGAGCAGTACTTC; cdr3_aa: CASSIVATGGEQYF
v_call: TRBV4-1; j_call: TRBJ2-3; clone_size: -; d_call: TRBD2; cdr3_nt: TGCGCCAGCAGCCAAGCCTACACTAGCGGAATAACAGATACGCAGTATTTT; cdr3_aa: CASSQAYTSGITDTQYF
v_call: TRBV19; j_call: TRBJ2-5; clone_size: -; d_call: TRBD1; cdr3_nt: TGTGCCAGTAGACGAACGACAGGGAGAGGGGAGACCCAGTACTTC; cdr3_aa: CASRRTTGRGETQYF
v_call: TRBV10-1; j_call: TRBJ1-1; clone_size: -; d_call: TRBD1; cdr3_nt: TGCGCCAGCAGTGCCCGACAGGGGAACACTGAAGCTTTCTTT; cdr3_aa: CASSARQGNTEAFF
v_call: TRBV18; j_call: TRBJ2-7; clone_size: once; d_call: -; cdr3_nt: TGTGCCAGCTCATCAGGGGCCCGGAGGTACGAGCAGTACTTC; cdr3_aa: CASSSGARRYEQYF
v_call: TRBV30; j_call: TRBJ2-5; clone_size: -; d_call: -; cdr3_nt: TGTGCCTGGAGTGTAGGGGCAGGGGTCGGGACCCAGTACTTC; cdr3_aa: CAWSVGAGVGTQYF
v_call: TRBV3-1/TRBV3-2; j_call: TRBJ1-2; clone_size: -; d_call: -; cdr3_nt: TGTGCCAGCAGCCAAGATGGGACACCCCTTTCTGGCTACACCTTC; cdr3_aa: CASSQDGTPLSGYTF
v_call: TRBV19; j_call: TRBJ2-3; clone_size: -; d_call: TRBD2; cdr3_nt: TGTGCCAGTAGTATGGGACTAGCGGGGGCGTGGGGCACAGATACGCAGTATTTT; cdr3_aa: CASSMGLAGAWGTDTQYF
v_call: TRBV30; j_call: TRBJ1-1; clone_size: -; d_call: -; cdr3_nt: TGTGCCTGGAGTCCTCAGACAGGCGCTGAAGCTTTCTTT; cdr3_aa: CAWSPQTGAEAFF
v_call: TRBV14; j_call: TRBJ2-5; clone_size: -; d_call: TRBD2; cdr3_nt: TGTGCCAGCAGCCAAGAGACTAGCCACCTCCCTGTGGAGACCCAGTACTTC; cdr3_aa: CASSQETSHLPVETQYF
v_call: TRBV6-2/TRBV6-3; j_call: TRBJ2-7; clone_size: few; d_call: -; cdr3_nt: TGTGCCAGCAGCCCCGACACCTACTCCAGGGGCTACGAGCAGTACTTC; cdr3_aa: CASSPDTYSRGYEQYF
v_call: TRBV6-1; j_call: TRBJ2-3; clone_size: -; d_call: TRBD2; cdr3_nt: TGTGCCAGCAGTGAACCTTTGGGGAAGCGGGGCCACCATACGCAGTATTTT; cdr3_aa: CASSEPLGKRGHHTQYF
v_call: TRBV5-1; j_call: TRBJ2-3; clone_size: few; d_call: TRBD1; cdr3_nt: TGCGCCAGCAGCCCCGGGACAGGGAGCACAGATACGCAGTATTTT; cdr3_aa: CASSPGTGSTDTQYF
v_call: TRBV5-4; j_call: TRBJ2-5; clone_size: -; d_call: TRBD2; cdr3_nt: TGTGCCAGCAGCAGTAAACTAGCGAGCCAAGAGACCCAGTACTTC; cdr3_aa: CASSSKLASQETQYF
v_call: TRBV11-2; j_call: TRBJ1-2; clone_size: -; d_call: TRBD1; cdr3_nt: TGTGCCAGCAGCCTATCTATCATGGGGACAGCTAACTATGGCTACACCTTC; cdr3_aa: CASSLSIMGTANYGYTF
v_call: TRBV7-2; j_call: TRBJ2-2; clone_size: -; d_call: -; cdr3_nt: TGTGCCAGCAGCTTATGGCGGGACAGCCTCACCGGGGAGCTGTTTTTT; cdr3_aa: CASSLWRDSLTGELFF
v_call: TRBV6-5; j_call: TRBJ1-4; clone_size: -; d_call: TRBD1; cdr3_nt: TGTGCCAGCAGTCCAGGGGGCGGTGGTGGAAAACTGTTTTTT; cdr3_aa: CASSPGGGGGKLFF
v_call: TRBV6-2/TRBV6-3; j_call: TRBJ2-2; clone_size: -; d_call: -; cdr3_nt: TGTGCCAGCAGTGTCGGGACAACGGGAACCGGGGAGCTGTTTTTT; cdr3_aa: CASSVGTTGTGELFF
v_call: TRBV9; j_call: TRBJ2-1; clone_size: -; d_call: -; cdr3_nt: TGTGCCAGCAGCTTAGACAACAATGAGCAGTTCTTC; cdr3_aa: CASSLDNNEQFF
v_call: TRBV30; j_call: TRBJ2-3; clone_size: -; d_call: -; cdr3_nt: TGTGCCTGGAGTGTACACGGGGTTCATCGCACAGATACGCAGTATTTT; cdr3_aa: CAWSVHGVHRTDTQYF
v_call: TRBV6-5; j_call: TRBJ1-4; clone_size: once; d_call: -; cdr3_nt: TGTGCCAGCAACGGGGGATGGAGTGAAAAACTGTTTTTT; cdr3_aa: CASNGGWSEKLFF
v_call: TRBV7-2; j_call: TRBJ2-3; clone_size: once; d_call: -; cdr3_nt: TGTGCCAGCGGAGGCGGTGTCACAGATACGCAGTATTTT; cdr3_aa: CASGGGVTDTQYF
v_call: TRBV24-1; j_call: TRBJ2-2; clone_size: -; d_call: TRBD1; cdr3_nt: TGTGCCACCAGTGGCGGACAGGTGGGCACCGGGGAGCTGTTTTTT; cdr3_aa: CATSGGQVGTGELFF
v_call: TRBV28; j_call: TRBJ1-5; clone_size: -; d_call: -; cdr3_nt: TGTGCCAGCAGTTGGATCCGCGCGGTGAGCAATCAGCCCCAGCATTTT; cdr3_aa: CASSWIRAVSNQPQHF
v_call: TRBV3-1/TRBV3-2; j_call: TRBJ1-1; clone_size: -; d_call: -; cdr3_nt: TGTGCCAGCAGCCCGGGTTTCATGAACACTGAAGCTTTCTTT; cdr3_aa: CASSPGFMNTEAFF
v_call: TRBV6-1; j_call: TRBJ2-7; clone_size: -; d_call: -; cdr3_nt: TGTGCCAGCAGTGAATTTGGGGAGCCGGGTCAGTCCGAGCAGTACTTC; cdr3_aa: CASSEFGEPGQSEQYF
v_call: TRBV3-1/TRBV3-2; j_call: TRBJ1-3; clone_size: -; d_call: -; cdr3_nt: TGTGCCAGCAGCCAAGACATCCGACAAGGTGGAAACACCATATATTTT; cdr3_aa: CASSQDIRQGGNTIYF
v_call: TRBV6-2/TRBV6-3; j_call: TRBJ2-3; clone_size: -; d_call: -; cdr3_nt: TGTGCCAGCAGTTACCTAGTTACGGATACGCAGTATTTT; cdr3_aa: CASSYLVTDTQYF